The sequence of this T cell receptor beta chain was determined in a study of preoperative IRX-2 immunotherapy in early breast cancer. In its sample, this clone was seen a few times. The V gene's germline CDR1 is KGHSH and CDR2 LQKENI. The CDR3 is 16 residues long. Between the trimmed V and J ends, which lost 9 bases and 0 bases, there was a span of 17 bases. Using immunoSEQ multiplex PCR, the repertoire was profiled, and TCRdb retains in-frame clones only, with some absent. The sample gives more than 20,000 clones, about 81% of which show up once; approximately 1.5% is in the top ten. Indicated treatment: preoperative locoregional IRX-2 cytokine immunotherapy.

This TCR derives from a human donor with breast cancer. The chain couples TRBV18 to TRBJ1-4; D ambiguous. The sequencing here drew on lymph node tissue, taken after IRX-2 immunotherapy. CDR3 nucleotides: TGTGCCAGTACAAACATTCGGCAGGCAACTAATGAAAAACTGTTTTTT. This codes for CASTNIRQATNEKLFF.